The next 27 T cell receptor beta chains were all read from a single sample in a study of glioma-infiltrating T cells. The iRepertoire nested amplicon-rescue multiplex PCR amplified TCR alpha and beta CDR3s from RNA. TCRdb ran MiXCR on the multiplex PCR reads and lists one entry per CDR3 protein. The sample yields more than 20,000 distinct CDR3 sequences, roughly 24% seen once. Sequencing input: glioma tissue, nonneoplastic brain tissue, or PBMCs (not recorded which). The source of these receptors is a human donor with low-grade glioma or glioblastoma, undergoing nonglioma brain surgery, or in good health (not recorded which).

This sequence joins TRBV10-3 and TRBJ1-2, with D possibly TRBD1 on 5 matching bases. Germline CDR1 ENHRY, CDR2 SYGVKD. Trimming took 6 bases from V and 8 from J, leaving 10 bases between them. The CDR3 extends over 11 amino acids. The CDR3 loop is CAIRGGYGYTF. The CDR3 DNA sequence: TGTGCCATCAGGGGGGGGTACGGCTACACCTTC.

About this clonotype: A much larger clone differs from this one at a single base, so this may be a read error. V and J are TRBV2 and TRBJ2-7; unclear D gene. The length of the CDR3 is 13 residues. Germline V gene lookup returns CDR1 SNHLY and CDR2 FYNNEI. The CDR3 DNA reads as TGTGCCAGCAGTGAACCAGTCACCTACGAGCACTACTTC. Its translation is CASSEPVTYEHYF.

Note on this clonotype: This may stem from a read error, because a much larger clone lies one nucleotide away. The gene calls are TRBV7-2 and TRBJ2-2, with a weak D call TRBD2 (5 bases). CDR1 SGHTA and CDR2 FQGNSA come from the germline V gene. The CDR3 runs to 14 residues. CDR3 in DNA: TGTGCCAGCAGTCCCGACGGGAACACCTGGGAGCTGTTTTTT. Its protein product is CASSPDGNTWELFF. Looking up the rest from reference TRBV7-2 and TRBJ2-2 gives the full variable domain: GAGVSQSPSNKVTEKGKDVELRCDPISGHTALYWYRQSLGQGLEFLIYFQGNSAPDKSGLPSDRFSAERTGGSVSTLTIQRTQQEDSAVYLCASSPDGNTWELFFGEGSRLTVL.

In its sample, this clonotype is medium-sized. The chain couples TRBV4-2 to TRBJ1-1, with D unclear. The CDR3 has 14 amino acids. In germline, CDR1 is LGHNA, CDR2 YNFKEQ. Trimming shortened V by 1 base and J by 0 bases, and 6 bases separated the two germline ends. The CDR3 DNA reads as TGTGCCAGCAGCCAAGGTAAATTGAACACTGAAGCTTTCTTT. Translation: CASSQGKLNTEAFF.

J is TRBJ1-2 and V is TRBV19; 7 bases align to TRBD1. The CDR3 contains 14 residues. CDR1 LNHDA and CDR2 SQIVND come from the germline V gene (reference sequence). J gave up 4 bases and V 5 bases, and 7 bases lay outside the gene matches. CDR3 coding DNA: TGTGCCAGTAGTGCAACAGGGGTTCCCTATGGCTACACCTTC. Protein: CASSATGVPYGYTF. Full variable domain (missing parts from reference TRBV19 and TRBJ1-2): DGGITQSPKYLFRKEGQNVTLSCEQNLNHDAMYWYRQDPGQGLRLIYYSQIVNDFQKGDIAEGYSVSREKKESFPLTVTSAQKNPTAFYLCASSATGVPYGYTFGSGTRLTVV.

This clonotype was observed a few times. This chain uses TRBV12-3 or TRBV12-4 with TRBJ2-7, with D possibly TRBD1 on 5 matching bases. V gave up 0 bases and J gave up 6 bases, with 6 bases separating them. The CDR3 totals 12 residues. CDR3 nucleotides: TGTGCCAGCAGTTTAGCAGGGGTCGAGCAGTACTTC. It is translated as CASSLAGVEQYF.

This clonotype was seen a handful of times. The V and J genes are TRBV3-1 and TRBJ2-1; 9 bases are a match to TRBD2. CDR3 length: 16 amino acids. The germline gives CDR1 LGHDT, CDR2 YNNKEL (reference sequence). J lost 0 bases, V lost 4 bases, and 4 bases had no gene match. CDR3 amino acids: CASSLSGGVSYNEQFF. The CDR3 region has the DNA TGTGCCAGCAGCCTTAGCGGGGGAGTCTCCTACAATGAGCAGTTCTTC.

This clonotype occurred a few times. The rearrangement links TRBV12-3 or TRBV12-4 to TRBJ1-1; maybe TRBD1 (5 bases). The CDR3 contains 12 residues. V lost 8 bases to trimming and J lost 6 bases, with 13 bases between them. CDR3 loop: CASHFGGAEAFF. CDR3 nucleotides: TGTGCCAGCCACTTTGGGGGGGCTGAAGCTTTCTTT.

This clonotype was seen at least ten times. This chain uses TRBV28 with TRBJ2-3; D unresolved. Trimming removed 6 bases at V and 6 bases at J, with 10 bases between. The CDR3 is 12 residues long. Germline CDR1 is MDHEN and CDR2 is SYDVKM. For the CDR3, the DNA is TGTGCCAGCAGCCCCCCCGGGGATACGCAGTATTTT. Its translation: CASSPPGDTQYF. Full variable domain (remainder filled in from reference TRBV28 and TRBJ2-3): DVKVTQSSRYLVKRTGEKVFLECVQDMDHENMFWYRQDPGLGLRLIYFSYDVKMKEKGDIPEGYSVSREKKERFSLILESASTNQTSMYLCASSPPGDTQYFGPGTRLTVL.

The sample holds a few counts of this clonotype. The rearrangement joins TRBV30 to TRBJ2-3, with D tentatively TRBD2 (6 bases). The CDR3 is made up of 14 amino acids. Germline assignment: CDR1 GTSNPN and CDR2 SVGIG (reference sequence). Between the trimmed V and J ends, which lost 2 bases and 4 bases, there was a span of 13 bases. CDR3 DNA: TGTGCCTGGAGTTTGGTTAGCGGTTCAGATACGCAGTATTTT. Encoded protein: CAWSLVSGSDTQYF. The complete variable domain, with remaining parts taken from reference TRBV30 and TRBJ2-3, reads SQTIHQWPATLVQPVGSPLSLECTVEGTSNPNLYWYRQAAGRGLQLLFYSVGIGQISSEVPQNLSASRPQDRQFILSSKKLLLSDSGFYLCAWSLVSGSDTQYFGPGTRLTVL.

This chain uses TRBV7-9 with TRBJ2-3; D is uncertain. The CDR3 is 15 amino acids. With 5 bases removed from V and 1 base from J, the gap between germline ends came to 13 bases. Germline lookup yields CDR1 SEHNR and CDR2 FQNEAQ (reference sequence). The CDR3 loop reads CASSHNPGRTDTQYF. The CDR3 coding sequence is TGTGCCAGCAGCCACAACCCAGGCCGCACAGATACGCAGTATTTT.

This clonotype was seen many times. J is TRBJ2-3 and V is TRBV28; the match to TRBD2 covers 12 bases. The CDR3 loop spans 15 amino acids. The germline V gene has CDR1 MDHEN and CDR2 SYDVKM. The ends lost 1 base at V and 6 bases at J; junction bases unmatched: 2. The DNA of the CDR3 is TGTGCCAGCAGTTTATTTACTAGCGGGGGGGATACGCAGTATTTT. This translates into CASSLFTSGGDTQYF. The full variable domain, with the rest looked up from reference TRBV28 and TRBJ2-3, is DVKVTQSSRYLVKRTGEKVFLECVQDMDHENMFWYRQDPGLGLRLIYFSYDVKMKEKGDIPEGYSVSREKKERFSLILESASTNQTSMYLCASSLFTSGGDTQYFGPGTRLTVL.

This clonotype was observed a few times. The V gene is TRBV20-1, the J gene TRBJ1-5, with 7 bases aligning to TRBD1. The length of the CDR3 is 16 residues. From germline, CDR1 is DFQATT and CDR2 SNEGSKA (reference sequence). V lost 0 bases to trimming and J lost 1 base; unmatched junction nucleotides: 6. Written as DNA, the CDR3 is TGCAGTGCTAGAGATGCGGGGACAGAGAGCAATCAGCCCCAGCATTTT. Its protein product is CSARDAGTESNQPQHF.

This clonotype was counted ten times or more. The genes are TRBV20-1 and TRBJ1-2; 12 nucleotides align to TRBD1. Germline lookup yields CDR1 DFQATT and CDR2 SNEGSKA (reference sequence). The V gene end was trimmed by 6 bases and the J gene end by 7 bases; junction bases not matched to a gene: 6. The CDR3 is 13 amino acids. The DNA of the CDR3 is TGCAGTGCCCGGGGACAGGGGGCGCTTGGCTACACCTTC. Translated: CSARGQGALGYTF.

This clonotype has at least ten counts. The V and J genes are TRBV28 and TRBJ2-7, with a weak D call TRBD1 (6 bases). Trimming removed 8 bases from V and 4 bases from J, with 18 bases in between. The CDR3 loop spans 14 amino acids. The germline CDR1 and CDR2 sequences are MDHEN and SYDVKM. CDR3 loop: CASQPAGVSYEQYF. The CDR3 bases are TGTGCCAGCCAACCCGCAGGGGTGAGTTACGAGCAGTACTTC.

This clonotype was seen repeatedly, ten times or more. J is TRBJ1-2 and V is TRBV15, with D uncertain. CDR1 is LNHNV and CDR2 is YYDKDF in the germline V gene (reference sequence). The germline V and J ends were trimmed by 0 bases and 5 bases, with 10 bases remaining between them. The CDR3 sequence is 14 residues long. The CDR3 loop is CATSRDVGLYGYTF. CDR3 DNA: TGTGCCACCAGCAGAGATGTAGGGTTGTATGGCTACACCTTC.

This clonotype was seen once. J is TRBJ1-6 and V is TRBV28, with 8 bases identical to TRBD1. Unmatched junction bases numbered 1, after V lost 1 base and J lost 5 bases. The CDR3 length is 15 residues. Germline CDR1 and CDR2: MDHEN and SYDVKM. The CDR3 bases are TGTGCCAGCAGTTTATCGGGACAGGATAATTCACCCCTCCACTTT. Residues: CASSLSGQDNSPLHF.

A note on this clonotype: The junction shows a germline mismatch at one end, possibly a read error. DNA of the CDR3: TGTGTCAGCAGCTTTGGGACAGGAACAGGTACGCAGTATTTT. Amino acid sequence: CVSSFGTGTGTQYF. The chain is built from TRBV7-2 and TRBJ2-3, with 8 bases fitting TRBD1. This CDR3 region has 14 residues. Germline V gives CDR1 SGHTA, CDR2 FQGNSA.

In its sample, this clonotype was seen many times. V usage is TRBV6-1 and J usage is TRBJ1-5; D remains unclear. Germline lookup yields CDR1 MNHNS and CDR2 SASEGT. The CDR3 has 14 residues. Trimming stripped 6 bases from V and 3 bases from J, with 12 bases between. CDR3 nucleotides: TGTGCCAGCAGCCTGGACGGGGACAATCAGCCCCAGCATTTT. Its translation: CASSLDGDNQPQHF.

In its sample, this clonotype was seen a few times. DNA of the CDR3: TGTGCCAGCAGTTACTCGAAGCTCGCTAGTATTAATGAGCAGTTCTTC. Protein product: CASSYSKLASINEQFF. V is TRBV6-6 and J is TRBJ2-1; D is uncertain. CDR3 length: 16 residues. In germline, CDR1 is MNHNY, CDR2 SVGAGI (reference sequence). V was clipped by 0 bases and J by 7 bases, with 16 bases between them.

This clonotype has a count of ten or more. The chain recombines TRBV27 with TRBJ2-2; tentatively, D is TRBD2 (7 bases). Germline V gene sequence: CDR1 MNHEY, CDR2 SMNVEV (reference sequence). V shed 11 bases and J shed 2 bases, with 18 bases lying between them. This CDR3 has 15 residues. The CDR3: CAARGGGPNTGELFF. The CDR3 DNA reads as TGTGCCGCCCGAGGGGGGGGGCCTAACACCGGGGAGCTGTTTTTT.

In this sample, this clonotype is medium-sized (0.01 to 0.1%). The V call is TRBV20-1, the J call TRBJ1-1, with 8 nucleotides matching TRBD1. Germline values: CDR1 DFQATT, CDR2 SNEGSKA (reference sequence). The CDR3 sequence is 15 residues long. V lost 5 bases to trimming and J lost 1 base; unmatched junction nucleotides: 9. CDR3 sequence: CSASRQGRRNTEAFF. CDR3 coding DNA: TGCAGTGCTTCCCGACAGGGGAGGAGGAACACTGAAGCTTTCTTT.

This clonotype was seen ten or more times. The CDR3 reads CSARESTENTEAFF. For the CDR3, the DNA is TGCAGTGCTAGAGAGTCCACAGAGAACACTGAAGCTTTCTTT. J is TRBJ1-1 and V is TRBV20-1; D is ambiguous. V lost 0 bases, J lost 1 base, and 9 bases lay in between. Per the germline V gene, CDR1 is DFQATT and CDR2 is SNEGSKA (reference sequence). The CDR3 loop spans 14 amino acids.

This clonotype came up many times. The chain recombines TRBV27 with TRBJ1-6, with D maybe TRBD1 (5 bases). The V end lost 5 bases, the J end lost 7 bases, and 12 bases lay between the germline ends. The CDR3 has 14 residues. Germline values: CDR1 MNHEY, CDR2 SMNVEV (reference sequence). The CDR3 nucleotides are TGTGCCAGCAGTAGCAACAGGAGAAATTCACCCCTCCACTTT. Protein: CASSSNRRNSPLHF.

This clonotype has a count of ten or more. This chain uses TRBV6-2 or TRBV6-3 with TRBJ2-1; either TRBD1 or TRBD2 may fit D (5 bases each). The CDR3 runs 16 residues. Germline CDR1 is MNHEY and CDR2 is SVGEGT. V lost 1 base, J lost 2 bases, and 12 bases lay in between. The CDR3 DNA is TGTGCCAGCAGTTACTTGGGTGGGGGACCCTACAATGAGCAGTTCTTC. Amino acids: CASSYLGGGPYNEQFF.

With respect to this clonotype: This may come from a read error, since a much larger clone is one base off. The V gene is TRBV7-2, the J gene TRBJ2-3; no definite D call. CDR1 is SGHTA and CDR2 is FQGNSA in the germline V gene. V lost 6 bases, J lost 7 bases, and 14 bases lay in between. This CDR3 comprises 13 residues. The CDR3: CASRSPVSHTQYF. The CDR3 bases are TGTGCCAGCAGGTCCCCCGTTTCGCATACGCAGTATTTT.

This clonotype has a handful of counts. One junction end does not reproduce the germline sequence, and a read error may be involved. This chain joins TRBV19 and TRBJ2-7, with D unresolved. Germline assignment: CDR1 LNHDA and CDR2 SQIVND (reference sequence). This CDR3 spans 11 amino acids. CDR3 loop: CASIPESTPSF. CDR3 bases: TGTGCCAGTATACCTGAGAGTACCCCAAGCTTC.